The present entry profiles one T cell receptor (beta chain) with its context. Its target is not known. The repertoire was sequenced with immunoSEQ multiplex PCR; TCRdb's copy has only in-frame clones and lacks some. The table shows roughly 35,000 clones, with about 90% occurring only once. These data are taken from a study of OX40 agonist ivuxolimab in advanced cancers. Looking at the study overall: Dose-escalation cases comprised hepatocellular carcinoma, melanoma, renal cell or head and neck cancer. Study observations and caveats: Undetermined was the antigen specificity of the expanded peripheral T cells. Expansion of clones was among the lowest in partial responders at 0.1-3.0 mg/kg.

The V gene lost 4 bases and the J gene lost 5 bases, with 11 bases spanning the gap. This CDR3 has 13 amino acids. The V gene's germline CDR1 is SGHDN and CDR2 FVKESK. The sequence was obtained from an adult with an advanced solid tumor such as melanoma, head and neck, liver or kidney cancer. This chain connects TRBV14 to TRBJ1-1; D possibly corresponds to TRBD1 (5 bases). This specimen was CD4+ or CD8+ T cells sorted from blood, taken in a trial of the OX40 agonist ivuxolimab. The CDR3 sequence: CASSPGGWTEAFF. CDR3 DNA sequence: TGTGCCAGCAGCCCTGGGGGGTGGACTGAAGCTTTCTTT.